This TCR beta chain appears in the sequencing data of a study of shared clonotypes between healthy human individuals. Replicate PCRs for sorted subsets used 200 to 250 ng DNA; this equaled about 30,000 T cell genomes. This table comes from immunoSEQ multiplex PCR, and its TCRdb copy is limited to in-frame clones, with some not included. Of 2 million to 3 million clones in the sample, approximately 93% are singletons; the top ten hold roughly 0.36%. As to this clone: The target antigen is unknown.

Study-wide points: The authors expected sequencing depth to affect clonotype sharing among donors.

Germline CDR1 is SGHKS and CDR2 is YYEKEE (reference sequence). The CDR3 has 14 residues. V gave up 4 bases and J gave up 7 bases, with 15 bases separating them. The sample was naive CD4+ T cells from PBMCs. Subset denoted: CD45RA+ positively selected. This clonotype was sampled from a man between 18 and 29 years old in good health. Some clones in this sample may be carry-over from other donors' samples. V and J are TRBV5-5 and TRBJ1-5; no firm D call. CDR3 nucleotide sequence: TGTGCCAGCAGCGCGCAGGCGGGGAACCAGCCCCAGCATTTT. Amino acids: CASSAQAGNQPQHF.